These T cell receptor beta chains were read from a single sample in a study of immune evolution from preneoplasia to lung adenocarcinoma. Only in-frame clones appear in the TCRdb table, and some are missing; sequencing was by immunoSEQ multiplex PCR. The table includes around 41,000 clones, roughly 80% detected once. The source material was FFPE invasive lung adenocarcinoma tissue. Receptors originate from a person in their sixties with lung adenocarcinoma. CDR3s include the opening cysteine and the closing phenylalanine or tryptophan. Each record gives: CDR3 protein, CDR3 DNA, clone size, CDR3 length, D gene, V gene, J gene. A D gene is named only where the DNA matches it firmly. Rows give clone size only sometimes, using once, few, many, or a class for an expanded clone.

cdr3_aa: CASSSAQGLNTEAFF
cdr3_nt: TGCGCCAGCAGCTCGGCGCAGGGATTGAACACTGAAGCTTTCTTT
clone_size: .
cdr3_length: 15
d_call: .
v_call: TRBV5-1
j_call: TRBJ1-1

cdr3_aa: CASSQEGSNQPQHF
cdr3_nt: TGCGCCAGCAGCCAAGAAGGGAGCAATCAGCCCCAGCATTTT
clone_size: .
cdr3_length: 14
d_call: .
v_call: TRBV4-1
j_call: TRBJ1-5

cdr3_aa: CASSGTGGPYADTQYF
cdr3_nt: TGCGCCAGCAGTGGAACGGGAGGGCCTTACGCAGATACGCAGTATTTT
clone_size: .
cdr3_length: 16
d_call: TRBD2
v_call: TRBV10-2
j_call: TRBJ2-3

cdr3_aa: CASGRASGKQETQYF
cdr3_nt: TGTGCTAGTGGTAGGGCTAGCGGAAAGCAAGAGACCCAGTACTTC
clone_size: .
cdr3_length: 15
d_call: TRBD2
v_call: TRBV12-5
j_call: TRBJ2-5

cdr3_aa: CASRDRGEETQYF
cdr3_nt: TGTGCCAGCCGGGACAGGGGGGAAGAGACCCAGTACTTC
clone_size: .
cdr3_length: 13
d_call: TRBD1
v_call: TRBV6-5
j_call: TRBJ2-5

cdr3_aa: CASSKEANYGYTF
cdr3_nt: TGTGCCAGCAGTAAGGAAGCTAACTATGGCTACACCTTC
clone_size: .
cdr3_length: 13
d_call: .
v_call: TRBV2
j_call: TRBJ1-2

cdr3_aa: CASSNTGGSGGSYEQYF
cdr3_nt: TGTGCCAGTAGTAACACAGGGGGCTCTGGGGGATCCTACGAGCAGTACTTC
clone_size: .
cdr3_length: 17
d_call: TRBD1
v_call: TRBV19
j_call: TRBJ2-7

cdr3_aa: CASSPDSFNQPQHF
cdr3_nt: TGTGCCAGCAGCCCCGACAGCTTCAATCAGCCCCAGCATTTT
clone_size: .
cdr3_length: 14
d_call: .
v_call: TRBV6-6
j_call: TRBJ1-5

cdr3_aa: CASSPRVGTDTQYF
cdr3_nt: TGTGCCAGCAGCCCCCGTGTTGGCACAGATACGCAGTATTTT
clone_size: .
cdr3_length: 14
d_call: .
v_call: TRBV7-2
j_call: TRBJ2-3

cdr3_aa: CASSVRGPSGANVLTF
cdr3_nt: TGTGCCAGTAGTGTCAGGGGGCCGTCGGGGGCCAACGTCCTGACTTTC
clone_size: .
cdr3_length: 16
d_call: TRBD1
v_call: TRBV19
j_call: TRBJ2-6

cdr3_aa: CASSLASGSLVDTQYF
cdr3_nt: TGTGCCAGCAGCTTAGCTAGCGGGAGTCTGGTAGATACGCAGTATTTT
clone_size: .
cdr3_length: 16
d_call: TRBD2
v_call: TRBV7-2
j_call: TRBJ2-3

cdr3_aa: CASSNNRDTKQETQYF
cdr3_nt: TGTGCCAGCAGCAACAACCGGGACACGAAGCAAGAGACCCAGTACTTC
clone_size: .
cdr3_length: 16
d_call: .
v_call: TRBV7-8
j_call: TRBJ2-5

cdr3_aa: CASSLESSGDPPYEQYF
cdr3_nt: TGCGCCAGCAGCTTGGAATCTAGCGGAGACCCCCCCTACGAGCAGTACTTC
clone_size: .
cdr3_length: 17
d_call: TRBD2
v_call: TRBV5-1
j_call: TRBJ2-7

cdr3_aa: CASSRRTGENEQFF
cdr3_nt: TGTGCCAGCAGTCGTCGGACAGGGGAAAATGAGCAGTTCTTC
clone_size: few
cdr3_length: 14
d_call: TRBD1
v_call: TRBV6-5
j_call: TRBJ2-1

cdr3_aa: CASGTGLDTNIQYF
cdr3_nt: TGTGCTAGTGGCACGGGACTAGATACGAACATTCAGTACTTC
clone_size: .
cdr3_length: 14
d_call: TRBD2
v_call: TRBV12-5
j_call: TRBJ2-4

cdr3_aa: CASRHRQGYSEQFF
cdr3_nt: TGTGCCAGCAGACATAGACAGGGGTATAGTGAGCAGTTCTTC
clone_size: once
cdr3_length: 14
d_call: TRBD1
v_call: TRBV28
j_call: TRBJ2-1

cdr3_aa: CASSLFRSLVNTGELFF
cdr3_nt: TGTGCCAGCAGCTTGTTCCGATCGTTGGTGAACACCGGGGAGCTGTTTTTT
clone_size: .
cdr3_length: 17
d_call: .
v_call: TRBV5-6
j_call: TRBJ2-2

cdr3_aa: CASSSGTISYGYTF
cdr3_nt: TGTGCCAGCAGTTCCGGGACAATTAGCTATGGCTACACCTTC
clone_size: .
cdr3_length: 14
d_call: .
v_call: TRBV28
j_call: TRBJ1-2

cdr3_aa: CASSESFPYEQYF
cdr3_nt: TGTGCCAGCAGTGAATCCTTTCCCTACGAGCAGTACTTC
clone_size: .
cdr3_length: 13
d_call: .
v_call: TRBV25-1
j_call: TRBJ2-7

cdr3_aa: CASSDSKEADEQFF
cdr3_nt: TGTGCCAGCAGTGACTCGAAAGAGGCGGATGAGCAGTTCTTC
clone_size: .
cdr3_length: 14
d_call: .
v_call: TRBV6-4
j_call: TRBJ2-1

cdr3_aa: CASIAWGEQFF
cdr3_nt: TGTGCCAGCATTGCATGGGGTGAGCAGTTCTTC
clone_size: once
cdr3_length: 11
d_call: .
v_call: TRBV28
j_call: TRBJ2-1

cdr3_aa: CASSRGGTYEQYF
cdr3_nt: TGTGCCAGCAGCAGGGGGGGTACCTACGAGCAGTACTTC
clone_size: .
cdr3_length: 13
d_call: .
v_call: TRBV9
j_call: TRBJ2-7